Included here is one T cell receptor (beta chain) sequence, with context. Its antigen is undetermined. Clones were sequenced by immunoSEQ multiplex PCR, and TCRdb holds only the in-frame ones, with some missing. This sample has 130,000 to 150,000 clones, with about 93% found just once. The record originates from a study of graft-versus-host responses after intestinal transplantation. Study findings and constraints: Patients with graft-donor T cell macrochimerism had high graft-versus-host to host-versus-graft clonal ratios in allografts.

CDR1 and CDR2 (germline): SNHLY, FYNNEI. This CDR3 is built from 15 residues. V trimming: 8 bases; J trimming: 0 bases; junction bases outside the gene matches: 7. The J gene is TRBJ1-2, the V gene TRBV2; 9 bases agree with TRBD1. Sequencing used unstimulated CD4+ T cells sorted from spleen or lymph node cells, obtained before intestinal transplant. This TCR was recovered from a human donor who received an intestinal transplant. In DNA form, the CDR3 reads TGTGCCAGCTCGTTCCGGGACAGGGCTAACTATGGCTACACCTTC. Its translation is CASSFRDRANYGYTF.